This passage covers 20 T cell receptor beta chains from one sample sequenced in a study of cytomegalovirus exposure and HLA in healthy donors. Clones were sequenced by immunoSEQ multiplex PCR, and TCRdb holds only the in-frame ones, with some missing. Found here are about 100,000 clones, about 94% of them singletons; the top ten hold approximately 0.91%. The specimen sequenced was PBMCs. These receptor sequences come from a woman between 18 and 30 years old in good health and CMV-seronegative.

The V and J genes are TRBV7-2 and TRBJ2-7, with D tentatively TRBD2 (5 bases). Germline V gene data show CDR1 as SGHTA and CDR2 as FQGNSA. The CDR3 runs to 15 residues. V lost 5 bases and J 1 base, leaving 15 bases between the germline ends. The DNA for the CDR3 is TGTGCCAGCAGCCTGGAGGTCGGCTCGTCCTACGAGCAGTACTTC. The encoded protein is CASSLEVGSSYEQYF.

J is TRBJ2-1 and V is TRBV27, with a possible D match to TRBD2 (6 bases). Looked up from germline, CDR1 is MNHEY and CDR2 is SMNVEV (reference sequence). The V gene lost 1 base and the J gene lost 0 bases, with 10 bases spanning the gap. The CDR3 runs 16 residues. CDR3 loop: CASSLFVGGSYNEQFF. CDR3 coding DNA: TGTGCCAGCAGTTTATTTGTGGGAGGCTCCTACAATGAGCAGTTCTTC.

This clone appeared a single time. This chain uses TRBV14 with TRBJ2-6; weak D call: TRBD2 (6 bases). The germline gives CDR1 SGHDN, CDR2 FVKESK. CDR3 length: 15 residues. V was clipped by 4 bases and J by 3 bases, with 10 bases between them. CDR3 protein: CASSRPGGGANVLTF. CDR3 nucleotides: TGTGCCAGCAGCCGCCCCGGGGGTGGGGCCAACGTCCTGACTTTC.

V and J are TRBV19 and TRBJ1-5; tentative D call: TRBD1 (6 bases). Trimming removed 7 bases at V and 7 bases at J, with 20 bases between. The CDR3 loop spans 15 amino acids. Germline V gene lookup returns CDR1 LNHDA and CDR2 SQIVND (reference sequence). The DNA of the CDR3 is TGTGCCAGTACCATAGAGGGGGGGGCACACCAGCCCCAGCATTTT. It codes for CASTIEGGAHQPQHF.

This chain joins TRBV7-9 and TRBJ1-2; 7 nucleotides line up with TRBD1. Germline trimming cut 0 bases from V and 1 base from J; bases unmatched to any gene: 5. The CDR3 contains 16 residues. Germline V gene sequence: CDR1 SEHNR, CDR2 FQNEAQ (reference sequence). The CDR3: CASSLARGQDNYGYTF. CDR3 sequence (DNA): TGTGCCAGCAGCTTAGCTAGGGGGCAGGATAACTATGGCTACACCTTC.

The chain couples TRBV7-3 to TRBJ2-3; 9 bases align to TRBD2. The V gene end was trimmed by 5 bases and the J gene end by 3 bases; junction bases not matched to a gene: 6. CDR1 is SGHTA and CDR2 is FQGTGA in the germline V gene. This CDR3 has 15 amino acids. The CDR3, as DNA: TGTGCCAGCAGCAACATAGCGGGGGTAACAGATACGCAGTATTTT. Amino acid sequence: CASSNIAGVTDTQYF.

The gene calls are TRBV20-1 and TRBJ1-1; unclear D gene. V lost 6 bases and J 11 bases, leaving 13 bases between the germline ends. Germline values: CDR1 DFQATT, CDR2 SNEGSKA (reference sequence). This CDR3 spans 10 amino acids. CDR3 sequence: CSAKTGAAFF. CDR3 nucleotides: TGCAGTGCCAAGACGGGTGCGGCTTTCTTT.

The CDR3 DNA sequence: TGCGCCAGCAGGAATACAGGGGGCTCTGGAAACACCATATATTTT. Its protein product is CASRNTGGSGNTIYF. The chain joins TRBV5-1 to TRBJ1-3; 8 bases agree with TRBD1. Losses at the gene ends were 5 bases for V and 0 bases for J; bases not matched to a gene: 4. The CDR3 loop spans 15 amino acids. From germline, CDR1 is SGHRS and CDR2 YFSETQ.

The chain recombines TRBV21-1 with TRBJ2-1; the table's TRBD2 call for D was not verified on the DNA. TRBV21-1 is a documented pseudogene. The length of the CDR3 is 12 residues. Here the CDR3 reads CASSKSNGEQFF. CDR3 sequence (DNA): TGTGCCAGCAGCAAATCTAACGGTGAGCAGTTCTTC.

The genes are TRBV4-1 and TRBJ2-5; 8 bases are shared with TRBD1. CDR1 is MGHRA and CDR2 is YSYEKL in the germline V gene. This CDR3 has 14 amino acids. V shed 5 bases, J shed 5 bases, and the junction held 7 bases outside the gene matches. The CDR3 protein is CASSYQGAQETQYF. The CDR3 nucleotides read TGCGCCAGCAGCTATCAGGGGGCCCAGGAGACCCAGTACTTC.

The chain has TRBV19 and TRBJ2-7; TRBD2 agrees at 8 bases. From germline, CDR1 is LNHDA and CDR2 SQIVND (reference sequence). V shed 4 bases and J 2 bases; nucleotides not matched to a gene: 7. This CDR3 is built from 15 residues. The CDR3 bases are TGTGCCAGTAGTACCAACGGGGGGGGTGCCTACGAGCAGTACTTC. Translating gives CASSTNGGGAYEQYF.

This sequence joins TRBV5-1 and TRBJ2-7, with D possibly being TRBD1 (6 bases). Germline loops: CDR1 SGHRS, CDR2 YFSETQ. Deletions cut 0 bases from V and 1 base from J, with 8 bases between. The CDR3 is 14 residues long. DNA of the CDR3: TGCGCCAGCAGCTTGGGGGACACGTCCTACGAGCAGTACTTC. Translating gives CASSLGDTSYEQYF.

The V gene is TRBV5-8, the J gene TRBJ2-3; 9 bases are a match to TRBD1. The CDR3 covers 15 residues. Per germline, CDR1 SGHTS and CDR2 YDEGEE. J gave up 2 bases and V 4 bases, and 5 bases lay outside the gene matches. The CDR3: CASSIGQGTTDTQYF. CDR3 bases: TGTGCCAGCAGCATCGGACAGGGGACCACAGATACGCAGTATTTT.

The chain has TRBV5-1 and TRBJ2-7; possibly TRBD1 for D (6 bases). The CDR3 covers 13 residues. The V end was cut by 2 bases, the J end by 5 bases, with 11 bases between. CDR1 and CDR2 (germline): SGHRS, YFSETQ. The CDR3 nucleotides read TGCGCCAGCAGCTTAACAGGGTTCCACGAGCAGTACTTC. It specifies CASSLTGFHEQYF.

The V gene is TRBV7-6, the J gene TRBJ1-3; D gene uncertain. CDR3 length: 14 amino acids. Trimming cost V 5 bases and J 1 base, with 9 bases left between them. Germline V gives CDR1 SGHVS, CDR2 FNYEAQ. The CDR3 DNA sequence: TGTGCCAGCAGCGGCGGGATATCTGGAAACACCATATATTTT. It encodes CASSGGISGNTIYF.

This sequence joins TRBV11-3 and TRBJ2-3; TRBD2 is a possible D gene (5 bases). CDR3 size: 18 residues. Trimming removed 5 bases from V and 0 bases from J, with 21 bases in between. Germline CDR1 reads SGHNT; CDR2 reads YENEEA. This CDR3 is CASSSDRLGVDSTDTQYF. The CDR3 DNA sequence: TGTGCCAGCAGCAGCGATCGTCTCGGGGTAGATAGCACAGATACGCAGTATTTT.

Written as DNA, the CDR3 is TGTGCCAGCAGTGACCCCCCGAGGACAGGGTGTTACGAGCAGTACTTC. Residues: CASSDPPRTGCYEQYF. The V and J genes are TRBV6-4 and TRBJ2-7, with TRBD1 identical over 8 bases. CDR1 and CDR2 from the germline V gene are MRHNA and SNTAGT. This CDR3 has 16 amino acids. The V gene end was trimmed by 2 bases and the J gene end by 4 bases; junction bases not matched to a gene: 10.

V and J are TRBV6-6 and TRBJ2-2, with D possibly TRBD1 on 5 matching bases. The germline V and J ends were trimmed by 8 bases and 2 bases, with 9 bases remaining between them. Germline V gene data show CDR1 as MNHNY and CDR2 as SVGAGI (reference sequence). The CDR3 spans 13 residues. The CDR3 DNA reads TGTGCCAGCTGCAGGGCTAACACCGGGGAGCTGTTTTTT. Protein sequence: CASCRANTGELFF.

The chain combines TRBV6-4 with TRBJ2-3, with D possibly being TRBD1 (5 bases). CDR1 MRHNA and CDR2 SNTAGT come from the germline V gene. The CDR3 extends over 17 amino acids. V lost 0 bases and J 2 bases, leaving 15 bases between the germline ends. CDR3 sequence (DNA): TGTGCCAGCAGTGACTCGTATAAGGGGCGCGACACAGATACGCAGTATTTT. Amino acid sequence: CASSDSYKGRDTDTQYF.

The rearrangement joins TRBV30 to TRBJ1-4; a possible D gene is TRBD1 (6 bases). The CDR3 loop spans 14 amino acids. CDR1 is GTSNPN, CDR2 SVGIG, per germline (reference sequence). Trimming left V 5 bases short and J 8 bases short, with 18 bases between. Here the CDR3 DNA reads TGTGCCTGGGAAAGGATGACAGGCGGAGAAAAACTGTTTTTT. It specifies CAWERMTGGEKLFF.